Below, 20 T cell receptor beta chains from the same sample are listed, as sequenced in a study of T cells in Graves' hyperthyroidism and ophthalmopathy. Using RNA transcripts as the source, TCR beta CDR3 regions were amplified. Primed by the HTBI set, a first-round RT-PCR was run on the TCR CDR3. Via MiXCR, TCRdb re-called the multiplex PCR reads, giving one row per CDR3 protein. Here the sample spans around 300,000 distinct CDR3 sequences, roughly 13% being singletons. The specimen was blood. All receptors derive from a woman aged 35 to 49 with Graves' ophthalmopathy.

This clonotype was seen repeatedly, ten times or more. The V and J genes are TRBV27 and TRBJ1-1; TRBD1 aligns across 7 bases. V was clipped by 3 bases and J by 5 bases; unmatched bases: 6. Germline loops: CDR1 MNHEY, CDR2 SMNVEV (reference sequence). The CDR3 consists of 14 residues. CDR3 residues: CASSFRGGGTEAFF. DNA for the CDR3: TGTGCCAGCAGTTTCAGGGGGGGGGGGACTGAAGCTTTCTTT.

This clonotype has a handful of counts. The chain recombines TRBV5-6 with TRBJ1-1; D unresolved. This CDR3 spans 15 amino acids. Germline CDR1 reads SGHDT; CDR2 reads YYEEEE. Trimming cost V 2 bases and J 6 bases, with 17 bases left between them. The CDR3 sequence: CASSFRGVGYPEAFF. The DNA of the CDR3 is TGTGCCAGCAGCTTTCGCGGGGTTGGGTATCCTGAAGCTTTCTTT.

At least ten counts were recorded for this clonotype. The chain recombines TRBV30 with TRBJ2-3, with TRBD2 matching 9 bases. Germline V CDR1 and CDR2: GTSNPN, SVGIG (reference sequence). The CDR3 is 13 residues long. V dropped 1 base and J dropped 4; count of bases not matched to a gene: 0. The CDR3 spells CAWSGLAADTQYF. In DNA, the CDR3 is TGTGCCTGGAGTGGACTAGCGGCAGATACGCAGTATTTT.

This clonotype came up once. This chain joins TRBV3-1 and TRBJ2-2; TRBD2 aligns across 14 bases. V dropped 0 bases and J dropped 0; count of bases not matched to a gene: 6. The CDR3 spans 20 residues. The germline CDR1 and CDR2 sequences are LGHDT and YNNKEL (reference sequence). CDR3 residues: CASSQEGLAGEYPNTGELFF. As DNA, the CDR3 is TGTGCCAGCAGCCAAGAGGGACTAGCGGGAGAGTACCCGAACACCGGGGAGCTGTTTTTT.

The chain has TRBV6-1 and TRBJ1-5, with TRBD1 as a possible D gene (5 bases). The germline CDR1 and CDR2 sequences are MNHNS and SASEGT. The germline V and J ends were trimmed by 10 bases and 1 base, with 14 bases remaining between them. The CDR3 is 14 amino acids. DNA of the CDR3: TGTGCCACCGTCCGGGACGGAAGCAATCAGCCCCAGCATTTT. Amino acids: CATVRDGSNQPQHF.

Only a few counts were recorded for this clonotype. The J gene is TRBJ2-3, the V gene TRBV20-1; the D is unclear. The CDR3 loop spans 11 amino acids. CDR1 is DFQATT and CDR2 is SNEGSKA in the germline V gene (reference sequence). Here the CDR3 DNA reads TGCAGGGCAGCGAGGACAGATACGCAGTATTTT. It translates to CRAARTDTQYF.

This clonotype was seen many times. J is TRBJ2-2 and V is TRBV2, with D tentatively TRBD2 (5 bases). Germline V gene data show CDR1 as SNHLY and CDR2 as FYNNEI. V was cut by 6 bases and J by 5 bases, with 10 bases left in between. The CDR3 runs to 13 residues. The CDR3 region has the DNA TGTGCCAGCAGCGAACAGCGGACCGGGGAGCTGTTTTTT. This sequence encodes CASSEQRTGELFF. The full variable domain, its missing parts supplied by reference TRBV2 and TRBJ2-2, is EPEVTQTPSHQVTQMGQEVILRCVPISNHLYFYWYRQILGQKVEFLVSFYNNEISEKSEIFDDQFSVERPDGSNFTLKIRSTKLEDSAMYFCASSEQRTGELFFGEGSRLTVL.

The J gene is TRBJ2-3, the V gene TRBV9; D uncertain. Germline V CDR1 and CDR2: SGDLS, YYNGEE. Trimming pared 0 bases from V and 0 bases from J, leaving 11 bases between. The length of the CDR3 is 16 residues. The DNA of the CDR3 is TGTGCCAGCAGCGTAGGGGCAGACCTTAGCACAGATACGCAGTATTTT. Translated: CASSVGADLSTDTQYF.

This clonotype was counted ten times or more. The V and J genes are TRBV25-1 and TRBJ2-7; D is undetermined. Germline values: CDR1 MGHDK, CDR2 SYGVNS. V was clipped by 3 bases and J by 5 bases, with 11 bases between them. CDR3 length: 13 amino acids. The CDR3, as DNA: TGTGCCAGCAGTGATTCACAGTCGAACGAGCAGTACTTC. The encoded protein is CASSDSQSNEQYF.

As for this clonotype: One end of the junction fails to match germline, which may point to a read error. The rearrangement uses TRBV7-9 and TRBJ2-7, with TRBD1 identical over 7 bases. Germline-derived CDR1 and CDR2 are SEHNR and FQNEAQ (reference sequence). The CDR3 is 15 residues long. The CDR3 DNA reads as TGCGCCAGCAGCCAACAACGGACAGGAGCCTACGAGCAGTACTTC. Translation: CASSQQRTGAYEQYF. The full variable domain, in which reference TRBV7-9 and TRBJ2-7 provide the parts outside the CDR3, is DTGVSQNPRHKITKRGQNVTFRCDPISEHNRLYWYRQTLGQGPEFLTYFQNEAQLEKSRLLSDRFSAERPKGSFSTLEIQRTEQGDSAMYLCASSQQRTGAYEQYFGPGTRLTVT.

This clonotype has just a few counts. CDR3 in DNA: TGTGCCAGCAGGGAATTCGGACGGCTATACTCTGGGGCCAACGTCCTGACTTTC. Encoded protein: CASREFGRLYSGANVLTF. The rearrangement uses TRBV27 and TRBJ2-6; D gene ambiguous. Germline V lookup: CDR1 MNHEY, CDR2 SMNVEV (reference sequence). This CDR3 is built from 18 residues. Trimming pared 6 bases from V and 0 bases from J, leaving 18 bases between.

This clonotype has a handful of counts. The chain combines TRBV9 with TRBJ2-2; tentatively, D is TRBD2 (6 bases). CDR3 length equals 16 residues. V dropped 2 bases and J dropped 4 bases, with 15 bases sitting between them. Germline V gene sequence: CDR1 SGDLS, CDR2 YYNGEE. Here the CDR3 DNA reads TGTGCCAGCAGCGTCTCCGGGACTGCGAGCACCGGGGAGCTGTTTTTT. The encoded protein is CASSVSGTASTGELFF.

This clonotype has at least ten counts. A read error may produce the germline difference seen at one junction end. The chain has TRBV6-2 or TRBV6-3 and TRBJ2-7; TRBD2 matches 7 bases. Germline assignment: CDR1 MNHEY and CDR2 SVGEGT. This CDR3 is built from 15 residues. CDR3 DNA: TGTGCCAGCACTTACTTACCCGGGACTATTTACGAGCAGTACTTC. Translating it yields CASTYLPGTIYEQYF.

This chain connects TRBV15 to TRBJ1-2, with D maybe TRBD1 (6 bases). Germline CDR1 and CDR2: LNHNV and YYDKDF (reference sequence). This CDR3 has 13 residues. Trimming shortened V by 0 bases and J by 7 bases, and 9 bases separated the two germline ends. CDR3 region: CATSREEGGGYTF. The CDR3 DNA sequence: TGTGCCACCAGCAGAGAGGAGGGGGGTGGCTACACCTTC.

This clonotype was counted ten times or more. The chain joins TRBV2 to TRBJ1-5; D gene ambiguous. The V end was cut by 6 bases, the J end by 8 bases, with 11 bases between. Per germline, CDR1 SNHLY and CDR2 FYNNEI. This CDR3 comprises 12 residues. The CDR3: CASRGRTEPQHF. The CDR3 DNA follows: TGTGCCAGCAGGGGCCGAACGGAGCCCCAGCATTTT.

A few counts support this clonotype. The DNA for the CDR3 is TGCGCCAGCAGCCAAGTAGGGGTCTATGGCTACACCTTC. Translating it yields CASSQVGVYGYTF. The chain employs TRBV4-1 and TRBJ1-2; D may be TRBD1 (5 bases). The V and J ends lost 1 base and 4 bases respectively, with 7 bases between them. This CDR3 has 13 amino acids. Per the germline V gene, CDR1 is MGHRA and CDR2 is YSYEKL.

This clonotype was seen repeatedly, ten times or more. This chain uses TRBV29-1 with TRBJ1-1; 10 bases agree with TRBD1. CDR1 is SQVTM and CDR2 is ANQGSEA in the germline V gene. Unmatched junction bases numbered 3, after V lost 6 bases and J lost 5 bases. There are 12 residues in the CDR3. The DNA of the CDR3 is TGCAGCGTGGGGACAGGGGTTACTGAAGCTTTCTTT. It yields the protein CSVGTGVTEAFF.

This clonotype showed up many times. The chain couples TRBV28 to TRBJ1-3, with D hard to call. The germline V and J ends were trimmed by 4 bases and 0 bases, with 10 bases remaining between them. The length of the CDR3 is 15 residues. CDR1 and CDR2 from the germline V gene are MDHEN and SYDVKM. The CDR3 bases are TGTGCCAGCAGTTCCCCCAGATACTCTGGAAACACCATATATTTT. It translates to CASSSPRYSGNTIYF.

This clonotype was detected a few times. CDR3: CAWSISRGGSPQETQYF. The CDR3 nucleotides read TGTGCCTGGAGTATATCAAGGGGGGGATCCCCCCAAGAGACCCAGTACTTC. The V gene is TRBV30, the J gene TRBJ2-5; D possibly corresponds to TRBD2 (7 bases). With 2 bases removed from V and 1 base from J, the gap between germline ends came to 20 bases. CDR3 length: 17 residues. Germline V gene sequence: CDR1 GTSNPN, CDR2 SVGIG (reference sequence).

At least ten counts were recorded for this clonotype. The chain links TRBV9 to TRBJ2-1; D assignment may be TRBD1 or TRBD2 (5 bases each). Trimming left V 4 bases short and J 8 bases short, with 13 bases between. The CDR3 runs to 13 residues. CDR1 is SGDLS, CDR2 YYNGEE, per germline. The CDR3 DNA is TGTGCCAGCAGCTACCAACTAGGGGATGAGCAGTTCTTC. The encoded protein is CASSYQLGDEQFF.